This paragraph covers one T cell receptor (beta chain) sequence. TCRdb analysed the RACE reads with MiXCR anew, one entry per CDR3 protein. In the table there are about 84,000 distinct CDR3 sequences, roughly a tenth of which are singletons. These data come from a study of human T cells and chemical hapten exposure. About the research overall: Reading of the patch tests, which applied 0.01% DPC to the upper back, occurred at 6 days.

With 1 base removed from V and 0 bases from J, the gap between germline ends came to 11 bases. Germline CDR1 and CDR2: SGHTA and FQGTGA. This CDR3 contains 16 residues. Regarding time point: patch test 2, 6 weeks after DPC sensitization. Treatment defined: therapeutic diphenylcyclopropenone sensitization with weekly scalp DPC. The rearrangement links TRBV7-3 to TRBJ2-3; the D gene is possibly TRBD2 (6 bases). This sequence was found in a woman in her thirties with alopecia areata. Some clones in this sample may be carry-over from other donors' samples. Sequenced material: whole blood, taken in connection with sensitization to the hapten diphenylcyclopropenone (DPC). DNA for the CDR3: TGTGCCAGCAGCTTAATGGGGACTGGAAGCACAGATACGCAGTATTTT. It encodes CASSLMGTGSTDTQYF.